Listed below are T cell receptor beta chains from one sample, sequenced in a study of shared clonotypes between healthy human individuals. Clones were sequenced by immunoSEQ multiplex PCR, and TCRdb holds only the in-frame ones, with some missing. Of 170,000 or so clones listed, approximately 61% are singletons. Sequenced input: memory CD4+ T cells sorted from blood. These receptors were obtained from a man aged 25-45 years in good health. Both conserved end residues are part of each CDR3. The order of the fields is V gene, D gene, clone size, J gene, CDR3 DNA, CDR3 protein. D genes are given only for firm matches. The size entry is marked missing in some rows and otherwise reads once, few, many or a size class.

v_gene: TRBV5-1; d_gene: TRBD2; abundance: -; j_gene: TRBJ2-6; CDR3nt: TGCGCCAGCATCCCGGGGGGATCAGGGGCCAACGTCCTGACTTTC; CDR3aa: CASIPGGSGANVLTF
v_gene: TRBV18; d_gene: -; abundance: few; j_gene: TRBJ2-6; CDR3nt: TGTGCCAGCTTGGAGGGAAGCTCTGGGGCCAACGTCCTGACTTTC; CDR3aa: CASLEGSSGANVLTF
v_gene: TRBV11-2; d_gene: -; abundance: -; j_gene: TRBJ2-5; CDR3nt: TGTGCCAGCAGCCAGGGATGGAGAGTACAAGAGACCCAGTACTTC; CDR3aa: CASSQGWRVQETQYF
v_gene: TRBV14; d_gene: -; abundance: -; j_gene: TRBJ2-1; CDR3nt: TGTGCCAGCAGCCAAGCGTGGCGGACTTTGGGGGATGAGCAGTTCTTC; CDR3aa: CASSQAWRTLGDEQFF
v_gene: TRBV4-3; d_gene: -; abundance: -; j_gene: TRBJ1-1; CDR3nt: TGCGCCAGCAGCCAAGATCTCCCGCCGGGCACTGAAGCTTTCTTT; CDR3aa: CASSQDLPPGTEAFF
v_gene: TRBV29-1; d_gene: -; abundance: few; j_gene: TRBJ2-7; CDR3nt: TGCAGCGGCGGCACTTCCTACGAGCAGTACTTC; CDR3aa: CSGGTSYEQYF
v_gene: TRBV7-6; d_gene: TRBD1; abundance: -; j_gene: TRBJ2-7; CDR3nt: TGTGCCAGCAGCATCGGACAGGGGGGCTCCTACGAGCAGTACTTC; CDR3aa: CASSIGQGGSYEQYF
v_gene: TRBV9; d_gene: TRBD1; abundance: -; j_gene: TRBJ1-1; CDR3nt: TGTGCCAGCAGCGTCGGTCTCGACAGGGTCGGTGAAGCTTTCTTT; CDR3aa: CASSVGLDRVGEAFF
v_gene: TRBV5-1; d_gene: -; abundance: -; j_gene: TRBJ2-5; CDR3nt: TGCGCCAGCAGCTTGCCGGGGGTCGAGACCCAGTACTTC; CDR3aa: CASSLPGVETQYF
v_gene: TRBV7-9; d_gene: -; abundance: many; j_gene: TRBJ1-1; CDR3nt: TGTGCCAGCAGCTTACAGGGACCGAGGAACACTGAAGCTTTCTTT; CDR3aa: CASSLQGPRNTEAFF
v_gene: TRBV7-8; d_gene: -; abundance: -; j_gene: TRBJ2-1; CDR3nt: TGTGCCAGCAGGCCGGGTCCTTCTGGGCGCAATGAGCAGTTCTTC; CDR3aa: CASRPGPSGRNEQFF
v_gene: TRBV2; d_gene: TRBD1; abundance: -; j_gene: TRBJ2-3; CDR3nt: TGTGCCAGCAGTAAGAGCCTAGACAGGGGAGATACGCAGTATTTT; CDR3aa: CASSKSLDRGDTQYF
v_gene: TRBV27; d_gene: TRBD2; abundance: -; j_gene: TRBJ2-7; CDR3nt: TGTGCCAGCAGCCCGGGACTAGCGGGAGGGCCCGGGTACGAGCAGTACTTC; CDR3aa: CASSPGLAGGPGYEQYF
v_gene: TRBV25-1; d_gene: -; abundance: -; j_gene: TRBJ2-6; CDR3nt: TGTGCCAGCAGTGAAGGGGGCGCTGGGGCCAACGTCCTGACTTTC; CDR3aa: CASSEGGAGANVLTF
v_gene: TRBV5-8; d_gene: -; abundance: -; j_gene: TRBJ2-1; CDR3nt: TGTGCCAGCAGCTTGGCTAGTTCCTCCTACAATGAGCAGTTCTTC; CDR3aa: CASSLASSSYNEQFF
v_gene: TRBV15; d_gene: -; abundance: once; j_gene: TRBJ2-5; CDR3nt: TGTGCCACCAGCAGACACGTGGGCCAAGAGACCCAGTACTTC; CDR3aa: CATSRHVGQETQYF
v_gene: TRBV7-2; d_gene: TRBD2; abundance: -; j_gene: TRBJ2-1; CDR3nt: TGTGCCAGCAGTACTAGCGGGAGCTTCTACAATGAGCAGTTCTTC; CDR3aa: CASSTSGSFYNEQFF
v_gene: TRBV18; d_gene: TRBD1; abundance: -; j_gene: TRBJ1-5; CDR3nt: TGTGCCAGCTCACCAAAGGACAGGGGTAGCAATCAGCCCCAGCATTTT; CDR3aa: CASSPKDRGSNQPQHF
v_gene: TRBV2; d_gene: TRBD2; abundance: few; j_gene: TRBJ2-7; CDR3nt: TGTGCCAGCAGTGACGAGCGGGGTTACGAGCAGTACTTC; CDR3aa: CASSDERGYEQYF
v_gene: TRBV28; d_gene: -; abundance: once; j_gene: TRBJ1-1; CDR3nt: TGTGCCAGCGACCAGGGTTTTGAAGCTTTCTTT; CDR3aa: CASDQGFEAFF
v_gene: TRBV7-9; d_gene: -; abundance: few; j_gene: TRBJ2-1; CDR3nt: TGTGCCAGCAGCCGGCCGCCCCCCTACAATGAGCAGTTCTTC; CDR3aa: CASSRPPPYNEQFF
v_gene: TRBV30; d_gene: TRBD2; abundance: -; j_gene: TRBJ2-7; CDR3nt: TGTGCCTGGAGTTCGACTAGCGGGAGTAGCGAGCAGTACTTC; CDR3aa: CAWSSTSGSSEQYF
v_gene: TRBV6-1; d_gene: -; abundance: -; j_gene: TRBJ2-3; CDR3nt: TGTGCCAGCAGTGATGTCATAACTAGCACAGATACGCAGTATTTT; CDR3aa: CASSDVITSTDTQYF
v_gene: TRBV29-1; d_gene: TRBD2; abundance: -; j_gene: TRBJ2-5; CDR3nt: TGCAGCGTCCGACTAGCGGGAGAGACCCAGTACTTC; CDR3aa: CSVRLAGETQYF
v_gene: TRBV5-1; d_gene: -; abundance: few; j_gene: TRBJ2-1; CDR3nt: TGCGCCAGCAGCTTGAAGAATGAGCAGTTCTTC; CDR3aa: CASSLKNEQFF
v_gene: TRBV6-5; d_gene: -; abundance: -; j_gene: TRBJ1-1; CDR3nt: TGTGCCAGCAGAACTTTTGATGGGAACACTGAAGCTTTCTTT; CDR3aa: CASRTFDGNTEAFF
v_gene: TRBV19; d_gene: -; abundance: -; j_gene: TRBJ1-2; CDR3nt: TGTGCCAGTAGTTCCCGCGGCCAGGGAAACTATGGCTACACCTTC; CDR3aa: CASSSRGQGNYGYTF
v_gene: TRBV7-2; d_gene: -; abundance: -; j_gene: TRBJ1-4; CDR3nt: TGTGCCAGCACCCAAAAGCTGGGAGGTTCTGAAAAACTGTTTTTT; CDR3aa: CASTQKLGGSEKLFF
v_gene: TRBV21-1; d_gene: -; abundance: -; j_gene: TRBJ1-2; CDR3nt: TGTGCCAGCAGCTTACGGACGGTTGTATGGTCTGGCTACACCTTC; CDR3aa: CASSLRTVVWSGYTF
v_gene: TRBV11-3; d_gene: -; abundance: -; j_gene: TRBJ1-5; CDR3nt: TGTGCCAGCAGGCACCCCCAGGGGTTAGGTCAGCCCCAGCATTTT; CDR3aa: CASRHPQGLGQPQHF
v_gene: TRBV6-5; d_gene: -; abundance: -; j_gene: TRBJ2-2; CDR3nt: TGTGCCAGCAGTTACGATTTATCCAGGGAGCTGTTTTTT; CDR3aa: CASSYDLSRELFF
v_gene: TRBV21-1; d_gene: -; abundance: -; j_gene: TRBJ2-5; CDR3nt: TGTGCCAGCAGCAGGCAGGGTCAGGAGACCCAGTACTTC; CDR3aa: CASSRQGQETQYF
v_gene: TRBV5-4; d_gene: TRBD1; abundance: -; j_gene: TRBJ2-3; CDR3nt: TGTGCCAGCAGCTCCGGGGGACAGGGGAAAAGGTATACGCAGTATTTT; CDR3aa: CASSSGGQGKRYTQYF
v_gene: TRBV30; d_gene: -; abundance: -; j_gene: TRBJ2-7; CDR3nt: TGTGCCTGGAAACAGTCAACCTACGAGCAGTACTTC; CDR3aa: CAWKQSTYEQYF
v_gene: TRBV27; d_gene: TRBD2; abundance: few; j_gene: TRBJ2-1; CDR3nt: TGTGCCAGCAGTTCCCGCCAACTAGCGGGAGTCGCCAATGAGCAGTTCTTC; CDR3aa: CASSSRQLAGVANEQFF
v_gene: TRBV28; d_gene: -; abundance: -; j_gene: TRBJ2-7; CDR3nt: TGTGCCAGCAGTCCCCCCTCGGAGGGCCCCTACGAGCAGTACTTC; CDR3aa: CASSPPSEGPYEQYF
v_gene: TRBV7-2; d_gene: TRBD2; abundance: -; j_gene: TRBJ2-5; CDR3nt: TGTGCCAGCAGCTTGATGACTAGCGGGAGCGGTGAGACCCAGTACTTC; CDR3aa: CASSLMTSGSGETQYF
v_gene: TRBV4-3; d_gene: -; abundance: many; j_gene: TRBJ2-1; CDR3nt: TGCGCCAGCAGCCGGAACTACAATGAGCAGTTCTTC; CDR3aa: CASSRNYNEQFF
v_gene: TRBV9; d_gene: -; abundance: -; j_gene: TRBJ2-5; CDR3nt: TGTGCCAGCAGCTTCAATCAAGAGACCCAGTACTTC; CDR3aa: CASSFNQETQYF
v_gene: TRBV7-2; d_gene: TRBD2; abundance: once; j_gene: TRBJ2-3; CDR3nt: TGTGCCAGCAGCTTTGTGCCGGGACTACCGTATTTT; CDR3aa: CASSFVPGLPYF
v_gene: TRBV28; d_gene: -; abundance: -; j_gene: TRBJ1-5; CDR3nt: TGTGCCAGCAGTTTAGGGGGGATGGGTCGTAGCAATCAGCCCCAGCATTTT; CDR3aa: CASSLGGMGRSNQPQHF
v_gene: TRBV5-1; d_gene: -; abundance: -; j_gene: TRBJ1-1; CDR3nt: TGCGCCAGCAGCTTGACAGGGAACACTGAAGCTTTCTTT; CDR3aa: CASSLTGNTEAFF
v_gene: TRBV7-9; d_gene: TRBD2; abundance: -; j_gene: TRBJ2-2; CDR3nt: TGTGCCAGCAGCCAAACGACTAGCGGGATAGTACATGCCGGGGAGCTGTTTTTT; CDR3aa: CASSQTTSGIVHAGELFF
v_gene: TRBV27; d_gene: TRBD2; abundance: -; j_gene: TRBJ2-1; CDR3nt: TGTGCCAGCAGTTTAGACCTGACCGGACTAGCGGGAGGGCGGTCACACTACAATGAGCAGTTCTTC; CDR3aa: CASSLDLTGLAGGRSHYNEQFF
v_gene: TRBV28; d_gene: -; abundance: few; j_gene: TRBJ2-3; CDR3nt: TGTGCCAGCAGCACTCAAGCCAATACGCAGTATTTT; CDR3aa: CASSTQANTQYF
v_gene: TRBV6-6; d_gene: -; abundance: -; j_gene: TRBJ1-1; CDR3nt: -; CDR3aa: CASILVPRDTEAFF
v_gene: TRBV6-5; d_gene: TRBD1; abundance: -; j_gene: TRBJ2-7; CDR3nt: TGTGCCAGCAGTTACTCGTTCGGGACAGGGGCTAACGAGCAGTACTTC; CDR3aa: CASSYSFGTGANEQYF
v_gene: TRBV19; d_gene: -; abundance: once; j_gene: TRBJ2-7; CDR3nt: TGTGCCAGTAGCCACCAAGGGGGGGATCAGTACTTC; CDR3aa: CASSHQGGDQYF
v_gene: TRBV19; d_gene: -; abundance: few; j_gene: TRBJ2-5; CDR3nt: TGTGCCAGTAGTGAGTACGGGGAGACCCAGTACTTC; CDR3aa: CASSEYGETQYF
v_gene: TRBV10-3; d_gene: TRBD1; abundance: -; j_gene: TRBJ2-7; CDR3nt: TGTGCCATCAGTGACTCGGGACAGGGCTACGAGCAGTACTTC; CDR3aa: CAISDSGQGYEQYF
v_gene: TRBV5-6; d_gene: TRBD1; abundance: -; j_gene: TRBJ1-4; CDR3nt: TGTGCCAGCAGCCGGCGGACAGGGGGGTTTGAAAAACTGTTTTTT; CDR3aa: CASSRRTGGFEKLFF
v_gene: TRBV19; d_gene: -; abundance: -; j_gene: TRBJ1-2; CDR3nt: TGTGCCAGTAGTATAGGGTTATCTAACTATGGCTACACCTTC; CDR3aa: CASSIGLSNYGYTF